This T cell receptor (beta chain) was observed in a study of cytomegalovirus exposure and HLA in healthy donors. Notes on the study in general: Specificity for CMV antigens was confirmed in vitro for a few of the CMV-associated chains.

Germline CDR1 is KGHSH and CDR2 is LQKENI. This CDR3 is built from 13 residues. With 4 bases clipped from V and 10 bases from J, the junction kept 6 bases outside the gene matches. Some clones are missing from TCRdb's copy, which holds only in-frame ones; the method was immunoSEQ multiplex PCR. This sample has fewer than 75,000 clones, with around 95% found just once. Remarks on this clone: Antigen: not known.

Sequencing was carried out using PBMCs. The genes are TRBV18 and TRBJ2-1, with 8 bases fitting TRBD2. The origin of this receptor is a woman under 30 in good health and CMV-seropositive. CDR3 sequence reads: CASSQDRGREQFF. In DNA, the CDR3 is TGTGCCAGCTCACAAGACCGCGGGAGGGAGCAGTTCTTC.